This TCR beta chain derives from a study of T cells after posttransplantation cyclophosphamide. This CDR3 is 18 amino acids long. The J segment lost 5 bases and the V segment lost 4 bases, leaving 16 bases of the junction unmatched. Looked up from germline, CDR1 is LNHDA and CDR2 is SQIVND (reference sequence). Assay: immunoSEQ multiplex PCR; the TCRdb copy retains only in-frame clones and omits some. The repertoire consists of some 5,000 clones, none detected only once. As concerns this clone: Its antigen is undetermined.

The study, taken as a whole, reports: TRB clonality was highly associated with recipient CMV seropositivity and reactivation. Blood and skin or GI T cell repertoires showed limited TRB overlap.

Busulfan-fludarabine conditioning, marrow transplant, and cyclophosphamide on days +3 and +4 were administered. Sequences were derived from PBMCs, sampled after allogeneic stem cell transplant with posttransplant cyclophosphamide. J is TRBJ2-7 and V is TRBV19; TRBD1 matches 11 bases. This TCR came from a male patient aged 60 to 75 who received an allogeneic stem cell transplant from a related donor, was CMV-positive, and had no GVHD. The graft donor may account for some of the T cells. The CDR3 DNA reads as TGTGCCAGTAGTACCTACCATCCCGGGACAGGGGGGGTCAACGAGCAGTACTTC. The encoded protein is CASSTYHPGTGGVNEQYF.